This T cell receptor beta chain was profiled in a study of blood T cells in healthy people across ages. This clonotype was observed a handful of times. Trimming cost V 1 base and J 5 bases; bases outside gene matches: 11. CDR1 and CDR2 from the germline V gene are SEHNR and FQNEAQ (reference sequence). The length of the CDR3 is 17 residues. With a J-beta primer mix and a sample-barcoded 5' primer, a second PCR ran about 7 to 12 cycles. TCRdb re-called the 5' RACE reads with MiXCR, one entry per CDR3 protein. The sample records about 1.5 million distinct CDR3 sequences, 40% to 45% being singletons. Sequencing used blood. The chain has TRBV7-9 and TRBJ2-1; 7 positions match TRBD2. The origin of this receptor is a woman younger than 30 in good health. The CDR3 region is CASSLGIGRPVNNEQFF. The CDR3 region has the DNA TGTGCCAGCAGCTTAGGTATCGGGAGGCCGGTTAACAATGAGCAGTTCTTC.